This T cell receptor beta chain appears in the sequencing data of a study of identical twins. Germline V gene data show CDR1 as SGHNT and CDR2 as YYREEE (reference sequence). The V gene lost 5 bases and the J gene lost 0 bases, with 20 bases spanning the gap. The CDR3 is 17 amino acids. This clonotype occurred many times. TCRdb analysed the 5' RACE reads with MiXCR anew, one entry per CDR3 protein. Of approximately 350,000 distinct CDR3 sequences listed, about 12% are singletons. The same sample was also studied in work on yellow fever vaccine responses in identical twins.

The J gene is TRBJ2-5, the V gene TRBV5-4; the D gene could be TRBD1 or TRBD2 (5 bases each). The receptor comes from a woman aged 18-30 years in good health. Sequencing was done on a sample of CD8+ T cells sorted from blood. The CDR3 sequence is CASRLEPGPRYQETQYF. CDR3 coding DNA: TGTGCCAGCAGGCTTGAACCGGGACCTAGGTACCAAGAGACCCAGTACTTC.